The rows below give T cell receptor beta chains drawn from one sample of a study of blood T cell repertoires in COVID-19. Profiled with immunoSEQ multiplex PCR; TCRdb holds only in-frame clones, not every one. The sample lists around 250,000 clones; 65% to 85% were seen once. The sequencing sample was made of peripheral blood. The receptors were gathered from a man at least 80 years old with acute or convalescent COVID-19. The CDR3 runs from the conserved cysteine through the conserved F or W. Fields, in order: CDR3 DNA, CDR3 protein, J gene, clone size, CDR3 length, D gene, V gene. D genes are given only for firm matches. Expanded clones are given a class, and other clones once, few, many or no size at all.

DNA: TGTGCCAGCAGTTTAAGAGCCCAAGAGACCCAGTACTTC
CDR3: CASSLRAQETQYF
J: TRBJ2-5
size: .
length: 13
D: .
V: TRBV27

DNA: TGTGCCAGCAGCGTTAGGGGAACCGGGGAGCTGTTTTTT
CDR3: CASSVRGTGELFF
J: TRBJ2-2
size: .
length: 13
D: .
V: TRBV9

DNA: TGTGCCAGCAGCCCGACTAGCGTATCCTACGAGCAGTACTTC
CDR3: CASSPTSVSYEQYF
J: TRBJ2-7
size: .
length: 14
D: TRBD2
V: TRBV11-2

DNA: TGTGCCTGGTCCGGGTCCTACGAGCAGTACTTC
CDR3: CAWSGSYEQYF
J: TRBJ2-7
size: .
length: 11
D: .
V: TRBV30

DNA: TGTGCCAGCAGCCCGACTAGCGGGAGGCCCGATACGCAGTATTTT
CDR3: CASSPTSGRPDTQYF
J: TRBJ2-3
size: .
length: 15
D: TRBD2
V: TRBV11-2

DNA: TGTGCCAGGACTGTGGGCTCTGGAAACACCATATATTTT
CDR3: CARTVGSGNTIYF
J: TRBJ1-3
size: .
length: 13
D: .
V: TRBV2

DNA: TGTGCCAGTAGTATCCTTGCGGGACCAGATACGCAGTATTTT
CDR3: CASSILAGPDTQYF
J: TRBJ2-3
size: .
length: 14
D: .
V: TRBV19

DNA: TGTGCCAGCAGTTGGGCATCGGAGACCCAGTACTTC
CDR3: CASSWASETQYF
J: TRBJ2-5
size: .
length: 12
D: .
V: TRBV12-3/TRBV12-4

DNA: TGCAGCATACGACCCGGGACACAGGTACTCACAGATACGCAGTATTTT
CDR3: CSIRPGTQVLTDTQYF
J: TRBJ2-3
size: .
length: 16
D: .
V: TRBV29-1

DNA: TGCGCCAGTACTAGCGGGAGTGGCGACAATGAGCAGTTCTTC
CDR3: CASTSGSGDNEQFF
J: TRBJ2-1
size: few
length: 14
D: TRBD2
V: TRBV5-1

DNA: TGCAGCGTTGAAGATTTTGGGGCCGGAGATACGCAGTATTTT
CDR3: CSVEDFGAGDTQYF
J: TRBJ2-3
size: .
length: 14
D: .
V: TRBV29-1

DNA: TGTGCCAGCAGCTTACAGGGGGCATTCAACTATGGCTACACCTTC
CDR3: CASSLQGAFNYGYTF
J: TRBJ1-2
size: once
length: 15
D: TRBD1
V: TRBV7-9

DNA: TGTGCCAGCAGTCCGACAGGGGATTTCGACGGCTACACCTTC
CDR3: CASSPTGDFDGYTF
J: TRBJ1-2
size: .
length: 14
D: TRBD1
V: TRBV6-5

DNA: TGTGCCAGCAGCCCTGGGAGAGACAGGGTTTCGACAGATACGCAGTATTTT
CDR3: CASSPGRDRVSTDTQYF
J: TRBJ2-3
size: .
length: 17
D: TRBD1
V: TRBV5-4

DNA: TGCGCCAGCAGTCCCCCTCGCGTCAGGGGTAGGATGAACACTGAAGCTTTCTTT
CDR3: CASSPPRVRGRMNTEAFF
J: TRBJ1-1
size: many
length: 18
D: .
V: TRBV23-1

DNA: TGCGCCAGCAGCTTGGCCCTAGCGGGAGGGGTCTACAATGAGCAGTTCTTC
CDR3: CASSLALAGGVYNEQFF
J: TRBJ2-1
size: .
length: 17
D: TRBD2
V: TRBV5-1

DNA: TGCGCCAGCAGCTTGCGTTTGAGCAACTCTGGGGCCAACGTCCTGACTTTC
CDR3: CASSLRLSNSGANVLTF
J: TRBJ2-6
size: .
length: 17
D: .
V: TRBV5-1

DNA: TGTGCCAGCAGTTTATCTGCAGGGGGCGAGCAGTACTTC
CDR3: CASSLSAGGEQYF
J: TRBJ2-7
size: .
length: 13
D: TRBD1
V: TRBV27

DNA: TGTGCCAGCTCACCGGGGGCGGATCAGCCCCAGCATTTT
CDR3: CASSPGADQPQHF
J: TRBJ1-5
size: once
length: 13
D: .
V: TRBV18

DNA: TGTGCCAGCAGGATGACAGGGGGCAGGACAGATACGCAGTATTTT
CDR3: CASRMTGGRTDTQYF
J: TRBJ2-3
size: .
length: 15
D: TRBD1
V: TRBV11-1

DNA: TGTGCCAGCAGTTCCTCGGGACTAGCGCCCTACGAGCAGTACTTC
CDR3: CASSSSGLAPYEQYF
J: TRBJ2-7
size: .
length: 15
D: TRBD2
V: TRBV27

DNA: TGTGCCAGCAGCCACCCTAGCTGGGCGGGAGGGCGAAACAATGAGCAGTTCTTC
CDR3: CASSHPSWAGGRNNEQFF
J: TRBJ2-1
size: .
length: 18
D: TRBD2
V: TRBV11-2

DNA: TGTGCCACCAGCAGAGATTCGGTTTCTGGAAACACCATATATTTT
CDR3: CATSRDSVSGNTIYF
J: TRBJ1-3
size: .
length: 15
D: .
V: TRBV15

DNA: TGTGCCAGCTCAGGGGGGACCCCTTACAATGAGCAGTTCTTC
CDR3: CASSGGTPYNEQFF
J: TRBJ2-1
size: .
length: 14
D: .
V: TRBV19

DNA: TGCGCCAGCAGCTTTCAGCCCCGTGGGACAGGGGTCCGCACAGATACGCAGTATTTT
CDR3: CASSFQPRGTGVRTDTQYF
J: TRBJ2-3
size: .
length: 19
D: TRBD1
V: TRBV5-1

DNA: TGTGCCTGGAGTGTATCACGGTTTGCGGTTGGAGGCTACACCTTC
CDR3: CAWSVSRFAVGGYTF
J: TRBJ1-2
size: once
length: 15
D: .
V: TRBV30

DNA: TGTGCCACCAGTGATCCCGGACTAGCGGGAGGAGAGACCCAGTACTTC
CDR3: CATSDPGLAGGETQYF
J: TRBJ2-5
size: .
length: 16
D: TRBD2
V: TRBV24-1

DNA: TGTGCCAGCAGTGAACCCGGGACAGGCTCCTACGAGCAGTACTTC
CDR3: CASSEPGTGSYEQYF
J: TRBJ2-7
size: once
length: 15
D: TRBD1
V: TRBV6-1

DNA: TGTGCCAGCAGTTTTGGACATTCCAGCAATCAGCCCCAGCATTTT
CDR3: CASSFGHSSNQPQHF
J: TRBJ1-5
size: .
length: 15
D: .
V: TRBV28

DNA: TGTGCCAGCAGTTTCGGGGGTTCCTCCTACGAGCAGTACTTC
CDR3: CASSFGGSSYEQYF
J: TRBJ2-7
size: few
length: 14
D: .
V: TRBV27

DNA: TGTGCCAGCAGACCCGGGGAGACCCAGTACTTC
CDR3: CASRPGETQYF
J: TRBJ2-5
size: .
length: 11
D: .
V: TRBV2

DNA: TGTGCCTGGCATAGCGGGACCGGCCCCGGGGAGCTGTTTTTT
CDR3: CAWHSGTGPGELFF
J: TRBJ2-2
size: .
length: 14
D: TRBD2
V: TRBV30

DNA: TGTGCCAGCAGTGACGTGGGGGGTCCTTACTACAATGAGCAGTTCTTC
CDR3: CASSDVGGPYYNEQFF
J: TRBJ2-1
size: .
length: 16
D: .
V: TRBV6-4

DNA: TGTGCCAGCAGCGTAGTCGGGGCTGGAAACACCATATATTTT
CDR3: CASSVVGAGNTIYF
J: TRBJ1-3
size: .
length: 14
D: .
V: TRBV9

DNA: TGTGCCAGCAGTTACAGGGTAGCGGCAGATACGCAGTATTTT
CDR3: CASSYRVAADTQYF
J: TRBJ2-3
size: few
length: 14
D: .
V: TRBV6-5

DNA: TGTGCCAGCAGCCGTAAACAGGACTACAATGAGCAGTTCTTC
CDR3: CASSRKQDYNEQFF
J: TRBJ2-1
size: .
length: 14
D: .
V: TRBV14

DNA: TGTGCCAGCAGTGCCGTGACAGGTGGCAATTCACCCCTCCACTTT
CDR3: CASSAVTGGNSPLHF
J: TRBJ1-6
size: .
length: 15
D: .
V: TRBV27

DNA: TGCGCCAGCAGCCGACAGGGGGAAGAAAAACTGTTTTTT
CDR3: CASSRQGEEKLFF
J: TRBJ1-4
size: once
length: 13
D: TRBD1
V: TRBV10-1

DNA: TGTGCCAGCTCACCACCGGGACAGTCTTTGTATGCCGAGCAGTACTTC
CDR3: CASSPPGQSLYAEQYF
J: TRBJ2-7
size: .
length: 16
D: TRBD1
V: TRBV18

DNA: TGTGCCAGCAGCTTAGTTACAGCGGGAGGGACGGAGCAGTACTTC
CDR3: CASSLVTAGGTEQYF
J: TRBJ2-7
size: .
length: 15
D: TRBD2
V: TRBV7-2

DNA: TGTGCCAGTAGTATTTTGGGACAGGGGCGAACTCGCCTCGGGGAGCTGTTTTTT
CDR3: CASSILGQGRTRLGELFF
J: TRBJ2-2
size: .
length: 18
D: TRBD1
V: TRBV19

DNA: TGTGCCAGCAGTGAACGTGACTTCAAAAACATTCAGTACTTC
CDR3: CASSERDFKNIQYF
J: TRBJ2-4
size: .
length: 14
D: .
V: TRBV6-1

DNA: TGCGCCAGCAGCTTGGCCGAACGGGGAGGTCGGGGTGAGCAGTTCTTC
CDR3: CASSLAERGGRGEQFF
J: TRBJ2-1
size: .
length: 16
D: .
V: TRBV5-1

DNA: TGTGCCAGCAGCCCGGACAGGTCAAGCCTCCACTTT
CDR3: CASSPDRSSLHF
J: TRBJ1-6
size: few
length: 12
D: TRBD1
V: TRBV5-4

DNA: TGTGCCAGCACCGTATCAGGGGCCGAGCAGTACTTC
CDR3: CASTVSGAEQYF
J: TRBJ2-7
size: .
length: 12
D: .
V: TRBV2

DNA: TGTGCCTGGCAGGGCCTTCGGGGCAATCAGCCCCAGCATTTT
CDR3: CAWQGLRGNQPQHF
J: TRBJ1-5
size: .
length: 14
D: .
V: TRBV30

DNA: TGTGCCAGCAGCCCCGACTATCAGCCCCAGCATTTT
CDR3: CASSPDYQPQHF
J: TRBJ1-5
size: .
length: 12
D: .
V: TRBV12-3/TRBV12-4

DNA: TGTGCCAGCAGCTTGGCCCCTGCGGTTAACTATGGCTACACCTTC
CDR3: CASSLAPAVNYGYTF
J: TRBJ1-2
size: .
length: 15
D: .
V: TRBV5-5

DNA: TGTGCCACCAGCAGAGATGGGGGCGGTAGGGGGCAGGAGACCCAGTACTTC
CDR3: CATSRDGGGRGQETQYF
J: TRBJ2-5
size: .
length: 17
D: TRBD1
V: TRBV15

DNA: TGTGCCAGCAGTCGCAGCCCGGGTGCCTCCTACAATGAGCAGTTCTTC
CDR3: CASSRSPGASYNEQFF
J: TRBJ2-1
size: .
length: 16
D: .
V: TRBV28

DNA: TGTGCCAGCAGCACTACAGGGGGGAACACTGAAGCTTTCTTT
CDR3: CASSTTGGNTEAFF
J: TRBJ1-1
size: .
length: 14
D: TRBD1
V: TRBV7-9

DNA: TGTGCCAGCAGCTTAGTGTACCGGGAGGATGGCTACACCTTC
CDR3: CASSLVYREDGYTF
J: TRBJ1-2
size: .
length: 14
D: .
V: TRBV7-9

DNA: TGTGCCATCAGGAAAGACAGGCCTAGCACAGATACGCAGTATTTT
CDR3: CAIRKDRPSTDTQYF
J: TRBJ2-3
size: .
length: 15
D: .
V: TRBV10-3